This T cell receptor (beta chain) is drawn from a study of T-cell memory formation after mild COVID-19. Background on the study: Largely, TCR clusters stayed within a single donor.

Study-level results: Second-wave clones reaching peak frequency on day 37 lacked confirmed SARS-CoV-2 specificity.

This CDR3 comprises 15 residues. V shed 6 bases and J 2 bases; nucleotides not matched to a gene: 8. CDR1 is LNHDA and CDR2 is SQIVND in the germline V gene (reference sequence). UMIs and sample barcodes were carried by the TCR alpha and TCR beta cDNA libraries that 5'RACE produced using constant-segment primers. TCRdb fed the 5' RACE reads into MiXCR, producing one record per CDR3 protein. The sample has a few hundred thousand distinct CDR3 sequences; roughly 17% are singletons. As regards this clonotype: Its antigen is unidentified.

V usage is TRBV19 and J usage is TRBJ2-3, with 7 bases fitting TRBD2. The TCR comes from a man aged 18 to 29 who had mild COVID-19 (a few samples of this study predate the infection). Cell type and time point are not known. Sequenced material: PBMCs or a T cell subset sorted from them (not recorded which). The CDR3 DNA is TGTGCCAGTAGGGGAGGGGAAGTTGTCACAGATACGCAGTATTTT. It specifies CASRGGEVVTDTQYF.